Presented here are 9 T cell receptor beta chains from one specimen sequenced in a study of cytomegalovirus exposure and HLA in healthy donors. The protocol was immunoSEQ multiplex PCR, while the TCRdb copy is restricted to in-frame clones and leaves out a portion. The data hold approximately 150,000 clones, with less than 95% observed a single time. Source material: PBMCs. These receptors all come from a young woman in good health and CMV-seropositive.

CDR3 nucleotides: TGTGCCAGCAGCATACAGGGGGGTGAGACCCAGTACTTC. Protein: CASSIQGGETQYF. The rearrangement joins TRBV5-5 to TRBJ2-5; 8 bases line up with TRBD1. Looked up from germline, CDR1 is SGHKS and CDR2 is YYEKEE (reference sequence). This CDR3 spans 13 amino acids. J gave up 5 bases and V 4 bases, and 4 bases lay outside the gene matches. Complete variable domain (other parts from reference TRBV5-5 and TRBJ2-5): DAGVTQSPTHLIKTRGQQVTLRCSPISGHKSVSWYQQVLGQGPQFIFQYYEKEERGRGNFPDRFSARQFPNYSSELNVNALLLGDSALYLCASSIQGGETQYFGPGTRLLVL.

This clone was found once. This rearrangement joins TRBV18 to TRBJ1-1; a weak D match, TRBD1 (5 bases). The CDR3 covers 19 residues. V was pared by 6 bases and J by 1 base, with 27 bases between. Germline assignment: CDR1 KGHSH and CDR2 LQKENI. CDR3 residues: CASSPKQVSNRVTNTEAFF. CDR3 bases: TGTGCCAGCTCCCCAAAACAGGTCTCTAACCGGGTGACGAACACTGAAGCTTTCTTT.

The genes are TRBV30 and TRBJ1-1; a possible D gene is TRBD1 (6 bases). CDR3 length equals 16 residues. V dropped 3 bases and J dropped 5 bases, with 22 bases sitting between them. Looked up from germline, CDR1 is GTSNPN and CDR2 is SVGIG (reference sequence). The CDR3 nucleotides read TGTGCCTGGAGACCCCCGCCCGCAGGGGAAGGGACTGAAGCTTTCTTT. Its translation: CAWRPPPAGEGTEAFF.

The rearrangement joins TRBV6-4 to TRBJ2-2; 11 bases fit TRBD2. V gave up 0 bases and J gave up 2 bases; unmatched junction bases: 8. Germline CDR1 MRHNA, CDR2 SNTAGT. The CDR3 has 19 amino acids. For the CDR3, the DNA is TGTGCCAGCAGTGACTCGATTCTAGCGGGGGGAAGTAACACCGGGGAGCTGTTTTTT. This codes for CASSDSILAGGSNTGELFF.

The chain has TRBV27 and TRBJ1-6; possibly TRBD1 for D (6 bases). Looked up from germline, CDR1 is MNHEY and CDR2 is SMNVEV (reference sequence). CDR3 size: 17 residues. V was trimmed by 5 bases and J by 2 bases, leaving 16 bases between them. The CDR3 here is CASSAYRESPYNSPLHF. CDR3 in DNA: TGTGCCAGCAGTGCCTACAGGGAGTCACCCTATAATTCACCCCTCCACTTT.

The chain has TRBV18 and TRBJ1-1; 10 bases agree with TRBD1. The germline V gene has CDR1 KGHSH and CDR2 LQKENI. The CDR3 contains 15 residues. V lost 6 bases to trimming and J lost 5 bases; unmatched junction nucleotides: 9. CDR3 protein: CASSGPRDRGTEAFF. CDR3 in DNA: TGTGCCAGCTCGGGCCCCCGGGACAGGGGAACTGAAGCTTTCTTT. Full variable domain (missing parts from reference TRBV18 and TRBJ1-1): NAGVMQNPRHLVRRRGQEARLRCSPMKGHSHVYWYRQLPEEGLKFMVYLQKENIIDESGMPKERFSAEFPKEGPSILRIQQVVRGDSAAYFCASSGPRDRGTEAFFGQGTRLTVV.

This chain connects TRBV15 to TRBJ1-2; 9 bases line up with TRBD1. This CDR3 is 16 amino acids long. Germline CDR1 reads LNHNV; CDR2 reads YYDKDF (reference sequence). V was pared by 4 bases and J by 3 bases, with 9 bases of the junction left unmatched. The CDR3, as DNA: TGTGCCACCAGCACCGGGCACAGGGGGCGCGACTATGGCTACACCTTC. Amino acid sequence: CATSTGHRGRDYGYTF.

The chain is built from TRBV6-4 and TRBJ2-1; a weak D match, TRBD2 (5 bases). The CDR3 spans 13 residues. Germline V lookup: CDR1 MRHNA, CDR2 SNTAGT. The germline V and J ends were trimmed by 5 bases and 8 bases, with 13 bases remaining between them. For the CDR3, the DNA is TGTGCCAGCAGTAGGGAGTTTCACGATGAGCAGTTCTTC. Protein product: CASSREFHDEQFF.

The rearrangement links TRBV7-9 to TRBJ1-1; the D is unclear. V lost 5 bases, J lost 4 bases, and 11 bases lay in between. CDR3 length equals 13 residues. The germline V gene has CDR1 SEHNR and CDR2 FQNEAQ (reference sequence). The DNA for the CDR3 is TGTGCCAGCAGCCCCGGACGGGGCACTGAAGCTTTCTTT. It is translated as CASSPGRGTEAFF. Based on the CDR3 plus reference TRBV7-9 and TRBJ1-1, the full variable domain is DTGVSQNPRHKITKRGQNVTFRCDPISEHNRLYWYRQTLGQGPEFLTYFQNEAQLEKSRLLSDRFSAERPKGSFSTLEIQRTEQGDSAMYLCASSPGRGTEAFFGQGTRLTVV.